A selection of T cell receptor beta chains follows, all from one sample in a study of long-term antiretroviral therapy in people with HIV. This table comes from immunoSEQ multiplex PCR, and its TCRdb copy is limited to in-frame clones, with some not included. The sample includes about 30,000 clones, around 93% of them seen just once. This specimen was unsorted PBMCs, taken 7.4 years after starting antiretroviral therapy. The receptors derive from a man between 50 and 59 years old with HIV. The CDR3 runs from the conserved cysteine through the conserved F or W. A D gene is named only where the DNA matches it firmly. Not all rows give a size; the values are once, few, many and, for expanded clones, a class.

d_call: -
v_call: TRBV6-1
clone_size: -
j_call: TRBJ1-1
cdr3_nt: TGTGCCAGCAGTGTGGCAGGGGCAGGGGCTGAAGCTTTCTTT
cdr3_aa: CASSVAGAGAEAFF

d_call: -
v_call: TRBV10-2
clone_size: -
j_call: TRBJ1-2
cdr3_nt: TGCGCCAGCAGTGATACTGCCCGCTACACCTTC
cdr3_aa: CASSDTARYTF

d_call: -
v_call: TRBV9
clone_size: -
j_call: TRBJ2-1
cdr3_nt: TGTGCCAGCAGCTCGACTAACTCCTACAATGAGCAGTTCTTC
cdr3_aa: CASSSTNSYNEQFF

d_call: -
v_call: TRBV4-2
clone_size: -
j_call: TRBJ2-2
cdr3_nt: TGTGCCAGCAGCCCCCAAGGAGGGACGAACACCGGGGAGCTGTTTTTT
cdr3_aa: CASSPQGGTNTGELFF

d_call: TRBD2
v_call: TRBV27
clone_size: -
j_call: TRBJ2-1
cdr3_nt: TGTGCCAGCAGGAACTCGGGACTACCCAATGAGCAGTTCTTC
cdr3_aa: CASRNSGLPNEQFF

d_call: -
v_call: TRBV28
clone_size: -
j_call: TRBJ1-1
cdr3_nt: TGTGCCAGCAGTTCGCTAATGAACACTGAAGCTTTCTTT
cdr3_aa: CASSSLMNTEAFF

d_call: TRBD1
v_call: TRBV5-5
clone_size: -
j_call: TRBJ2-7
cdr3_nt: TGTGCCAGCAGCTTCCGGGACAGGGGTTCCGACGAGCAGTACTTC
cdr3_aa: CASSFRDRGSDEQYF

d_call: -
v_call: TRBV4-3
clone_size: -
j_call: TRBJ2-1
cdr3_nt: TGCGCCAGCAGCCAAGATAAGGGAGGCAACAATGAGCAGTTCTTC
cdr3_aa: CASSQDKGGNNEQFF

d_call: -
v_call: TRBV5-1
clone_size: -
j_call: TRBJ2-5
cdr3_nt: TGCGCCAGCAGCTCGACTAACCCGGTAGAGACCCAGTACTTC
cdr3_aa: CASSSTNPVETQYF

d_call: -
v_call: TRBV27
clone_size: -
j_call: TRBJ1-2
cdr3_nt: TGTGCCAGCAGTCCCCTGTCAGGTGGCTACACCTTC
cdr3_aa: CASSPLSGGYTF

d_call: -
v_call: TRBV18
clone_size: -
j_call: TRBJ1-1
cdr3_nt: TGTGCCAGCTCATCTCTAATGAACACTGAAGCTTTCTTT
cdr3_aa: CASSSLMNTEAFF

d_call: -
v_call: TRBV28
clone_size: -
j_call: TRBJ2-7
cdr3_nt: TGTGCCAGCAGTTTGTACGGGAGCTCCTACGAGCAGTACTTC
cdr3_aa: CASSLYGSSYEQYF

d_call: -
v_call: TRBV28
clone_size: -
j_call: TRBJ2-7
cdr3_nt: TGTGCCAGTACTCTTAGAGTCGGGGTCCTCACCTACGAGCAGTACTTC
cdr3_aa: CASTLRVGVLTYEQYF

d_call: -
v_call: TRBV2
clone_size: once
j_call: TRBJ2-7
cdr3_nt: TGTGCCAGCCTTCAGGGCTACGAGCAGTACTTC
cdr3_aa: CASLQGYEQYF

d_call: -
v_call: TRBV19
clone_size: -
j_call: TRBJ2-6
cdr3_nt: TGTGCCAGTAGTATGGGTCCGCTGAACTCTGGGGCCAACGTCCTGACTTTC
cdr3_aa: CASSMGPLNSGANVLTF

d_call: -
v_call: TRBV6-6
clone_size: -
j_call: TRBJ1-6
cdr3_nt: TGTGCCAGCCTATTCTGGGGGGGTAGGAATAATTCACCCCTCCACTTT
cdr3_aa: CASLFWGGRNNSPLHF

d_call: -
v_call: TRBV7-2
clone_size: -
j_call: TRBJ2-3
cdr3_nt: TGTGCCAGCAGCCTCAGCACAGATACGCAGTATTTT
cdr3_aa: CASSLSTDTQYF

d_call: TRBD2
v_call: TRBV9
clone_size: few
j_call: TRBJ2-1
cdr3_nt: TGTGCCAGCAGCGTAGATAGCGGGGGGCTTTTTTACAATGAGCAGTTCTTC
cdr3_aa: CASSVDSGGLFYNEQFF

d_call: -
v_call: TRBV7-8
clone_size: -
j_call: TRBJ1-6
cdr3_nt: TGTGCCAGCAGCGCCAATCCAGGGCAAAATTCACCCCTCCACTTT
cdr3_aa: CASSANPGQNSPLHF

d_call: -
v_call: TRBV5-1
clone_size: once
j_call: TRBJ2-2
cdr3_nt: TGCGCCAGCAGCTTACAGGCAGGCTACACCGGGGAGCTGTTTTTT
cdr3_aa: CASSLQAGYTGELFF

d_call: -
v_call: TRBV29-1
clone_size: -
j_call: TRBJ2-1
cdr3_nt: TGCAGCGTTGAAAAACAAGTCTATGAGCAGTTCTTC
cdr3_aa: CSVEKQVYEQFF

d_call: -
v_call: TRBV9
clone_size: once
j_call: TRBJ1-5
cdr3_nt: TGTGCCAGCAGAATCAGAAATTATAGCAATCAGCCCCAGCATTTT
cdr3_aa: CASRIRNYSNQPQHF

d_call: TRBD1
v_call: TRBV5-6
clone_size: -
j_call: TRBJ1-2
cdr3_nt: TGTGCCAGCAGCTCGGGACAGGGGGCGATCTATGGCTACACCTTC
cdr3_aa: CASSSGQGAIYGYTF

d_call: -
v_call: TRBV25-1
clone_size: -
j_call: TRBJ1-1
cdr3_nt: TGTGCCAGCAATCGATACAAGAATCAGGGCCTTTTGGACACTGAAGCTTTCTTT
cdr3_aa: CASNRYKNQGLLDTEAFF

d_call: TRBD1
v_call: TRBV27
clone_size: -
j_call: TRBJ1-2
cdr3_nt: TGTGCCAGCAGTTTAAGGGGGGCGACAGGGGGAGGGGATGGCTACACCTTC
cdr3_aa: CASSLRGATGGGDGYTF

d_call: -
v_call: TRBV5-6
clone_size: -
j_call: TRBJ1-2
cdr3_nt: TGTGCCAGCAGCCGGGACCCTAGGAGCTACACCTTC
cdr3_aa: CASSRDPRSYTF

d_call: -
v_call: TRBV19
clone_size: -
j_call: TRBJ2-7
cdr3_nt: TGTGCCAGTAGTATAGATCCTTACGAGCAGTACTTC
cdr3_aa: CASSIDPYEQYF

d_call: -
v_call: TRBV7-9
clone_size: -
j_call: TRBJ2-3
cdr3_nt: TGTGCCAGCAGTCCTTCCACGCGCACAGATACGCAGTATTTT
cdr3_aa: CASSPSTRTDTQYF

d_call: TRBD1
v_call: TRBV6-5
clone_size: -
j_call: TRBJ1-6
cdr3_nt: TGTGCCAGCAGTTCCGGACAGGGGAATTCACCCCTCCACTTT
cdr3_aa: CASSSGQGNSPLHF

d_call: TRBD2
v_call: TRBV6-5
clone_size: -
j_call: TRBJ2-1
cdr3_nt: TGTGCCAGCGTCCGTAGCGGGGGGGCAGGTGAGCAGTTCTTC
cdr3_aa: CASVRSGGAGEQFF

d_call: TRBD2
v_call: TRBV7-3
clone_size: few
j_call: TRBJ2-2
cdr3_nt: TGTGCCAGCAGTCCTAGCGGGGGCTCTTACACCGGGGAGCTGTTTTTT
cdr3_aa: CASSPSGGSYTGELFF

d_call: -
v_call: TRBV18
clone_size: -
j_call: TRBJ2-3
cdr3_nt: TGTGCCAGCTCACCACCAGGGAGAGTGCTAACAGATACGCAGTATTTT
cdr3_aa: CASSPPGRVLTDTQYF

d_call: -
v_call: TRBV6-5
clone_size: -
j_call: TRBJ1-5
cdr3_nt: TGTGCCAGCAGTTACGGACGGAAACAGCCCCAGCATTTT
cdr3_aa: CASSYGRKQPQHF

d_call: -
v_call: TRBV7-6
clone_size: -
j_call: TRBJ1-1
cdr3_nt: TGTGCCAGCAGCTTAGCCGGGGGGAACACTGAAGCTTTCTTT
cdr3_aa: CASSLAGGNTEAFF

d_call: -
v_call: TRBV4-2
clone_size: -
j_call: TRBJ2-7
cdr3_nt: TGTGCCAGCAGCTTGGCGGGGGCTTCCTACGAGCAGTACTTC
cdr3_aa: CASSLAGASYEQYF

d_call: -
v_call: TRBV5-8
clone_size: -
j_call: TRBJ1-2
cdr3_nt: TGTGCCAGCAGCTTCAGGACAGCTAACTATGGCTACACCTTC
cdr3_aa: CASSFRTANYGYTF

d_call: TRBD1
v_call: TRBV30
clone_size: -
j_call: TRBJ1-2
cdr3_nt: TGTGCCTGGAGCGGGACAGGGGTGAACTATGGCTACACCTTC
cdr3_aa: CAWSGTGVNYGYTF

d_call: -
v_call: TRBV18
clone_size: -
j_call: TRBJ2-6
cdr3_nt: TGTGCCAGCTCAGCGACAGGTGCGGGGGCCAACGTCCTGACTTTC
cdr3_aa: CASSATGAGANVLTF

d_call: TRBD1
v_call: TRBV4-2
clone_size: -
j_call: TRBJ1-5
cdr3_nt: TGTGCCAGCAGCCCGACAGGGGCCAATCAGCCCCAGCATTTT
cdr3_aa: CASSPTGANQPQHF

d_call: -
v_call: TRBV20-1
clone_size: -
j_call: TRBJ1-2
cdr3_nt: TGCAGTGCTAGAGGGAGGGAAGGCTACACCTTC
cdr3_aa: CSARGREGYTF

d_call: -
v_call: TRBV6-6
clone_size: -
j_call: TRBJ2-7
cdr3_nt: TGTGCCAGCAGTTACTCGATCGCAGGGGTCGAGCAGTACTTC
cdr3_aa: CASSYSIAGVEQYF

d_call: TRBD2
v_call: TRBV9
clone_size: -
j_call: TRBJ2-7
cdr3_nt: TGTGCCAGCAGCGTAGGAGGCGGGGGGGCGTACGAGCAGTACTTC
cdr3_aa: CASSVGGGGAYEQYF

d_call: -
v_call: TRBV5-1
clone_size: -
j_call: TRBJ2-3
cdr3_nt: TGCGCCAGCAGCACACTCGGGGGAAGGACAGATACGCAGTATTTT
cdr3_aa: CASSTLGGRTDTQYF

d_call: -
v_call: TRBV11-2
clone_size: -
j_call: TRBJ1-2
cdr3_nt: TGTGCCAGCAGCTTCGGTGTAGTGACTAACTATGGCTACACCTTC
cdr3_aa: CASSFGVVTNYGYTF

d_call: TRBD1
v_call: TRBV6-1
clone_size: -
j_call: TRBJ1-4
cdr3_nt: TGTGCCAGCTCGGGAGGACAGGAAAATGAAAAACTGTTTTTT
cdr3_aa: CASSGGQENEKLFF

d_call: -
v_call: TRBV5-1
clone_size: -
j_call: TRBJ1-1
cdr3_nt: TGCGCCAGCAGCTTGGAGTACGGGAACACTGAAGCTTTCTTT
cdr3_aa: CASSLEYGNTEAFF

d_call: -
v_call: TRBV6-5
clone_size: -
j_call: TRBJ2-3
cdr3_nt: TGTGCCAGCAGTTACACCGGAGGACCAGATACGCAGTATTTT
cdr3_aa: CASSYTGGPDTQYF

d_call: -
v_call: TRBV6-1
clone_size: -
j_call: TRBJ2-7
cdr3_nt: TGTGCCAGCAGTGAAGGGCCCGGCTCCTACGAGCAGTACTTC
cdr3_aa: CASSEGPGSYEQYF

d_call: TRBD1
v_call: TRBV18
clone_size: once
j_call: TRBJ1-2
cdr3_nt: TGTGCCAGCTCACCACAGGCACGGGACAGGGGTGACTATGGCTACACCTTC
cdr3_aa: CASSPQARDRGDYGYTF

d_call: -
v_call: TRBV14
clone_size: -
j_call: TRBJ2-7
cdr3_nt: TGTGCCAGCAGCTACAGCTCCTACGAGCAGTACTTC
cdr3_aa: CASSYSSYEQYF

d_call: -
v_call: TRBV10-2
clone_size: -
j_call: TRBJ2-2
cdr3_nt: TGCGCCAGCACCGAAAGCCGACCAAACACCGGGGAGCTGTTTTTT
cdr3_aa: CASTESRPNTGELFF